This TCR beta chain was retrieved from a study of OX40 agonist ivuxolimab in advanced cancers. Findings and limits, study-wide: Relative to CD4+ cells, CD8+ T cells on average had more expanded clones. By week 6 at 0.1 to 3.0 mg/kg, blood CD4+ and CD8+ T cells had expanded clonally. Near-lowest levels of clonal expansion characterized partial responders at 0.1-3.0 mg/kg.

This clone was observed a few times. Its matching antigen is unknown. Germline V CDR1 and CDR2: MDHEN, SYDVKM. The CDR3 sequence is 11 residues long. Trimming pared 10 bases from V and 15 bases from J, leaving 19 bases between. The data were produced by immunoSEQ multiplex PCR, yet TCRdb's version contains in-frame clones alone and is incomplete. The repertoire includes roughly 30,000 clones, about nine tenths of them detected once, and 35% to 45% sits in the top ten. The sample consisted of CD4+ or CD8+ T cells sorted from blood, taken in a trial of the OX40 agonist ivuxolimab. This chain joins TRBV28 and TRBJ2-1; weak D call: TRBD2 (5 bases). The origin of this receptor is an adult with an advanced solid tumor such as melanoma, head and neck, liver or kidney cancer. Written as DNA, the CDR3 is TGTGCCACCCTGGGAGTCGGGCCGCGGTTCTTC. It encodes CATLGVGPRFF.